This TCR beta chain was sequenced in a study of cytomegalovirus exposure and HLA in healthy donors. Findings and limits, study-wide: A later analysis linked 15,000 to 20,000 TCR beta sequences to HLA alleles at 0.05 false discovery rate. Previous analysis showed most TCR beta V segments were productive about 87% or about 30% of the time.

A multiplex PCR was run with 60 Vbeta primers and 13 Jbeta primers. TCRdb keeps only in-frame clones here, not all; method: immunoSEQ multiplex PCR. The top ten clones hold 4.2% of a sample with 89,000 or so clones, roughly 77% of them seen once. This clone was seen just once. What it binds is unknown. V trimming: 1 base; J trimming: 8 bases; junction bases outside the gene matches: 9. The CDR3 length is 15 residues. Germline loops: CDR1 KGHSH, CDR2 LQKENI. Sequencing input: PBMCs. The TCR was taken from a man aged 55-75 years in good health and CMV-seronegative. The chain combines TRBV18 with TRBJ2-3; 7 bases line up with TRBD1. CDR3 nucleotide sequence: TGTGCCAGCTCACCACAGGGGGCCACACAGGGTACGCAGTATTTT. Translation gives CASSPQGATQGTQYF.